Listed here is a single TCR beta chain. In the original processing: Amplification from reference gene primers served as the basis for estimated nucleated cell counts. Repertoires were generated with immunoSEQ multiplex PCR, while TCRdb's copy carries only in-frame clones and drops some. V, J and clone size reflect that table, while D and trimming were determined from the DNA. The top ten hold 14% to 15% of the sample, which has about 220,000 clones, around nine tenths seen once. Trimming left V 2 bases short and J 4 bases short, with 6 bases between. Looked up from germline, CDR1 is SGHTA and CDR2 is FQGNSA. The CDR3 length is 12 residues. This specimen comes from a study of blood T cell repertoires in COVID-19. Study details: The origin of the acute and convalescent COVID-19 samples was the United States, Italy and Spain.

Clinical history reported by participants formed the basis on which cohorts were assigned. Sequencing was performed on PBMCs or T cells enriched from blood (not recorded which). The TCR was taken from a woman between 45 and 65 years old with acute COVID-19. V usage is TRBV7-2 and J usage is TRBJ2-7; no definite D call. This CDR3 reads CASSLPTYEQYF. The CDR3 coding sequence is TGTGCCAGCAGCTTACCTACGTACGAGCAGTACTTC.